This T cell receptor beta chain was sequenced for a study of blood T cells in healthy people across ages. Next came a second PCR, run for about 6 to 11 cycles, which used a sample-barcoded 5' primer along with a J-beta primer mix. Each CDR3 protein is one row after TCRdb ran MiXCR on the 5' RACE reads. The sample lists about 1,600,000 distinct CDR3 sequences; around two fifths were seen once. Drawn from each donor were around 10 milliliters of peripheral blood. Of note for this clonotype: Antigen unknown.

Study findings and constraints: PBMC samples, being unsorted, prevented any conclusive comparison of naive and antigen-experienced cells.

This TCR came from a woman younger than 35 in good health. Sequencing was performed on blood.

CDR3: CATSTGGFNYGYTF. For the CDR3, the DNA is TGTGCCACCAGCACCGGGGGTTTCAACTATGGCTACACCTTC. The chain has TRBV15 and TRBJ1-2; a weak D match, TRBD1 (5 bases). The CDR3 runs 14 residues. Trimming took 4 bases from V and 2 from J, leaving 11 bases between them. Per the germline V gene, CDR1 is LNHNV and CDR2 is YYDKDF (reference sequence). Based on the CDR3 plus reference TRBV15 and TRBJ1-2, the full variable domain is DAMVIQNPRYQVTQFGKPVTLSCSQTLNHNVMYWYQQKSSQAPKLLFHYYDKDFNNEADTPDNFQSRRPNTSFCFLDIRSPGLGDTAMYLCATSTGGFNYGYTFGSGTRLTVV.